This TCR beta chain appears in the sequencing data of a study of blood T cell repertoires in COVID-19. Study-level information: The United States, Italy and Spain provided the acute and convalescent COVID-19 samples. Sources were T cells, B-cell-depleted T cells, or PBMCs; the material itself was cDNA or gDNA.

In its sample, this clone was seen once. The authors' processing: The assay estimated nucleated cells by amplifying reference gene primers. Some clones are missing from TCRdb's copy, which holds only in-frame ones; the method was immunoSEQ multiplex PCR. D and trimming were read from the DNA, whereas the V and J calls and clone size are those reported in that table. The sample has a few hundred thousand clones, about nine tenths seen once; the top ten hold 4.4%. J was trimmed by 1 base and V by 6 bases; bases with no gene match: 4. Germline CDR1 reads MNHNY; CDR2 reads SVGAGI (reference sequence). There are 14 residues in the CDR3.

This clonotype was obtained from a man aged 50 or older with acute or convalescent COVID-19. The material sequenced was peripheral blood. J is TRBJ2-5 and V is TRBV6-6, with TRBD1 matching over 8 bases. CDR3 loop: CASRPTGAQETQYF. CDR3 DNA sequence: TGTGCCAGCAGACCGACAGGGGCCCAAGAGACCCAGTACTTC.